The clone carrying this T cell receptor (beta chain) was counted between two and nine times. The sample originates from a study of blood T cell repertoires in COVID-19. Looking at the study overall: Acute and convalescent COVID-19 specimens originated in the United States, Italy and Spain. PBMCs, B-cell-depleted T cells, or T cells were the source of the cDNA or gDNA that made up the material.

Between the trimmed V and J ends, which lost 6 bases and 6 bases, there was a span of 10 bases. The CDR3 spans 13 residues. The germline V gene encodes CDR1 KGHDR and CDR2 SFDVKD. The authors' processing: The authors estimated nucleated cell counts from reference gene primer amplification. Libraries were prepared by immunoSEQ multiplex PCR; TCRdb keeps only in-frame clonotypes and omits some of them. V and J calls and clone size are those listed in that table; D and trimming were worked out from the DNA. This sample has about 88,000 clones, with about 84% found just once. The sequenced sample was peripheral blood. The clonotype comes from a woman in her 70s with acute or convalescent COVID-19. The chain links TRBV24-1 to TRBJ2-2, with D tentatively TRBD2 (6 bases). Here the CDR3 reads CATSPEGAGELFF. CDR3 DNA: TGTGCCACCAGTCCGGAGGGCGCCGGGGAGCTGTTTTTT.